The source of this T cell receptor beta chain is a study of blood T cell repertoires in COVID-19. In the study overall: PBMCs, B-cell-depleted T cells, or T cells provided the cDNA or gDNA that made up the material.

The CDR3 extends over 14 amino acids. In germline, CDR1 is SEHNR, CDR2 FQNEAQ (reference sequence). The ends were cut back, 1 base at V and 5 bases at J, with 11 bases in the middle. In the source study's methods: Estimation of nucleated cell counts relied on the amplification of reference gene primers. Sequencing used immunoSEQ multiplex PCR; TCRdb keeps in-frame clones, though not all of them. The D gene and trimming were derived from the DNA, and the V and J assignments and clone size from that table. This table holds around 700,000 clones, 70% to 90% found once. The source is a young woman with acute or convalescent COVID-19. The rearrangement joins TRBV7-9 to TRBJ1-1; tentatively, D is TRBD1 (5 bases). The sample taken for sequencing was peripheral blood. The CDR3 sequence is CASSLVGQGTEAFF. CDR3 DNA sequence: TGTGCCAGCAGCTTAGTGGGGCAGGGTACTGAAGCTTTCTTT.